This record covers a single T cell receptor (beta chain). The target antigen is unknown. The table came from immunoSEQ multiplex PCR; TCRdb's copy has only in-frame clones and leaves some out. This sample carries about 110,000 clones, about 94% of them seen once, and the ten largest clones take about 2.2%. Trimming stripped 0 bases from V and 2 bases from J, with 16 bases between. The CDR3 is made up of 18 amino acids. Germline loops: CDR1 LGHDT, CDR2 YNNKEL (reference sequence). The data stem from a study of T cell responses to AZD1222 COVID-19 vaccine. Notes on the study in general: Spike was spanned by vaccine-associated CD4 TCRs, which were dominant at 160-218 and 743-854.

The chain recombines TRBV3-1 (or the pseudogene TRBV3-2) with TRBJ1-4; D unclear. This TCR was recovered from an adult in good health. The specimen comprised peripheral blood, sampled on day 0 of AZD1222 vaccination. CDR3 loop: CASSQEEKTGRTNEKLFF. Written as DNA, the CDR3 is TGTGCCAGCAGCCAAGAGGAGAAGACCGGGCGGACTAATGAAAAACTGTTTTTT.